This entry concerns a single TCR beta chain. Its target is unknown. The record originates from a study of T cell repertoires in cytomegalovirus infection. The overall study: It was the public TCR beta signatures that indicated both CMV infection and matching HLA type.

Study-level findings and limits: Accumulated public TCR beta family frequency recognized individuals carrying CMV together with the relevant HLA. In two of eight donors, the top clonotype was HLA-C-restricted CMV-specific.

Looked up from germline, CDR1 is SEHNR and CDR2 is FQNEAQ (reference sequence). Trimming stripped 11 bases from V and 2 bases from J, with 19 bases between. The CDR3 spans 14 residues. MiXCR, applied by TCRdb to the reads, yields one record per CDR3 protein. The table shows 630,000 or so distinct CDR3 sequences, with approximately 24% occurring only once. The sample was CD8+ T cells from PBMCs. The chain links TRBV7-9 to TRBJ2-7; a possible D gene is TRBD1 (6 bases). This TCR was recovered from a human donor in good health (CMV status not recorded). Some clones in this sample may be carry-over from other donors' samples. CDR3 residues: CAGTTPGHPYEQYF. The CDR3 bases are TGTGCCGGGACAACCCCGGGACACCCCTACGAGCAGTACTTC.